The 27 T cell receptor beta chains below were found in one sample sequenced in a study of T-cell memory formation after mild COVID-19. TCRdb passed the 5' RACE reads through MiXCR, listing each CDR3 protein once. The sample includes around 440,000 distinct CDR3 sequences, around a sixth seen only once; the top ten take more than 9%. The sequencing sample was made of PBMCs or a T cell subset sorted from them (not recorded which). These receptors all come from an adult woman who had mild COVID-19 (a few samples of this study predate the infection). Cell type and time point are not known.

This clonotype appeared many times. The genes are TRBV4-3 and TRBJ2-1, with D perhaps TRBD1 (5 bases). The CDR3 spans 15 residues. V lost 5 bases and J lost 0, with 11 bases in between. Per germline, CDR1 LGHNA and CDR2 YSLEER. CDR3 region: CASSRRQSSYNEQFF. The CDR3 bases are TGCGCCAGCAGCAGACGACAGAGCTCCTACAATGAGCAGTTCTTC.

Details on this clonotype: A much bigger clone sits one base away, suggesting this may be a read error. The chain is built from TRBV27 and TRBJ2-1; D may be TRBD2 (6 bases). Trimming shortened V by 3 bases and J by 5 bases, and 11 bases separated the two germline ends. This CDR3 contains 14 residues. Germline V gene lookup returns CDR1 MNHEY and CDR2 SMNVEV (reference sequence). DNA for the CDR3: TGTGCCAGCAGTTTCGGCGGGGCCCACAATGAGCAGTTCTTC. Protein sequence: CASSFGGAHNEQFF.

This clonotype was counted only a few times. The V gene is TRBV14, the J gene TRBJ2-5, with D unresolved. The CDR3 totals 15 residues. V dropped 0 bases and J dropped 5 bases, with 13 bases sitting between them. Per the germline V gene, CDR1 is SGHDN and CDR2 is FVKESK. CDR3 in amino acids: CASSQETPRWETQYF. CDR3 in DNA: TGTGCCAGCAGCCAAGAAACCCCACGTTGGGAGACCCAGTACTTC.

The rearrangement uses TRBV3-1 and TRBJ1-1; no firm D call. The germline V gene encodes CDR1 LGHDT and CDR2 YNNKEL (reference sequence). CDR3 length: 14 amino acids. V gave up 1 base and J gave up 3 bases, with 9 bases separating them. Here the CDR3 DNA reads TGTGCCAGCAGCCAAGTTGCGGCGGACACTGAAGCTTTCTTT. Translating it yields CASSQVAADTEAFF.

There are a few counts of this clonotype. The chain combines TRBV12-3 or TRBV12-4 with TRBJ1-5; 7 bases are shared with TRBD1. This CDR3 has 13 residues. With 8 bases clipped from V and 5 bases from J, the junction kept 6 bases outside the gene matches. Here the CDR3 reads CASQDRVHQPQHF. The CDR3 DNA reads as TGTGCCAGCCAAGACAGGGTACATCAGCCCCAGCATTTT.

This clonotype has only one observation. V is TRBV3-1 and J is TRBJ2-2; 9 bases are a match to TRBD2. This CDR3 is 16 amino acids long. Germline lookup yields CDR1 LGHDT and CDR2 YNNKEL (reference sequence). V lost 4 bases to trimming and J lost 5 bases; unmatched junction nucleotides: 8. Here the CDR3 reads CASSRTGTSSTGELFF. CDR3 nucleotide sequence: TGTGCCAGCAGCCGTACCGGGACTAGCAGTACCGGGGAGCTGTTTTTT.

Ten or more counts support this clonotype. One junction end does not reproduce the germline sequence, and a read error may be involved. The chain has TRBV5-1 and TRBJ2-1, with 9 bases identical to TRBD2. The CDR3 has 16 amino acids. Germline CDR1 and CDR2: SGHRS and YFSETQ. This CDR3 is CASSLVSGSSYNEQFF. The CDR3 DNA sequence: TGTGCCAGCAGCTTAGTTAGCGGGAGCTCCTACAATGAGCAGTTCTTC. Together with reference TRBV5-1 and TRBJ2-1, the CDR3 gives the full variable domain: KAGVTQTPRYLIKTRGQQVTLSCSPISGHRSVSWYQQTPGQGLQFLFEYFSETQRNKGNFPGRFSGRQFSNSRSEMNVSTLELGDSALYLCASSLVSGSSYNEQFFGPGTRLTVL.

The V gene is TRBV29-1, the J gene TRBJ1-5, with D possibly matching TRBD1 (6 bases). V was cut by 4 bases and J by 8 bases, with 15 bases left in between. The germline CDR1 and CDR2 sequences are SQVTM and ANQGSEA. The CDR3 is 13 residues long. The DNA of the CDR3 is TGCAGCGTTGCGGGACATGCCGATGAGCCCCAGCATTTT. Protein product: CSVAGHADEPQHF.

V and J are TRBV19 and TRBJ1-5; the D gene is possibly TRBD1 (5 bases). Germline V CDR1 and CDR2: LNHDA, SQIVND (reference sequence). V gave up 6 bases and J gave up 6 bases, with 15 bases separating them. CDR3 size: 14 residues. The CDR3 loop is CASRPGGLIQPQHF. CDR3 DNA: TGTGCCAGTAGGCCCGGGGGATTGATTCAGCCCCAGCATTTT.

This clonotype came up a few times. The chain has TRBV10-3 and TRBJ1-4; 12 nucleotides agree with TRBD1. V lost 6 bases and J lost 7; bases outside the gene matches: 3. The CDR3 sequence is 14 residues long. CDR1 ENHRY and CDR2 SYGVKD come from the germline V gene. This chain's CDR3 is CAIRGQGAREKLFF. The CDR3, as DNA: TGTGCCATCAGGGGACAGGGGGCGCGTGAAAAACTGTTTTTT.

CDR3 loop: CSARGLAGGPLYEQYF. Here the CDR3 DNA reads TGCAGTGCTAGAGGGCTAGCGGGAGGGCCCCTTTACGAGCAGTACTTC. This chain links TRBV20-1 with TRBJ2-7, with TRBD2 matching over 12 bases. The CDR3 totals 16 residues. Trimming took 1 base from V and 4 from J; bases not matched to a gene: 8. CDR1 is DFQATT and CDR2 is SNEGSKA in the germline V gene (reference sequence).

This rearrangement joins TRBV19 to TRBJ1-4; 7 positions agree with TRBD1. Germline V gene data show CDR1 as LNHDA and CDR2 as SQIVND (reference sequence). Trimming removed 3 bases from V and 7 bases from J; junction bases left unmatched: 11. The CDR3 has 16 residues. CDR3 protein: CASSISADRVPEKLFF. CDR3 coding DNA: TGTGCCAGTAGTATCAGTGCCGACAGGGTCCCTGAAAAACTGTTTTTT.

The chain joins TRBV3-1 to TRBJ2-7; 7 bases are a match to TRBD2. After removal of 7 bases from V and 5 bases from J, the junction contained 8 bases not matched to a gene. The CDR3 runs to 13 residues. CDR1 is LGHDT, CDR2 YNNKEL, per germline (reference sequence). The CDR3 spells CASTGGSTDEQYF. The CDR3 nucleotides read TGTGCCAGCACGGGCGGGAGTACCGACGAGCAGTACTTC.

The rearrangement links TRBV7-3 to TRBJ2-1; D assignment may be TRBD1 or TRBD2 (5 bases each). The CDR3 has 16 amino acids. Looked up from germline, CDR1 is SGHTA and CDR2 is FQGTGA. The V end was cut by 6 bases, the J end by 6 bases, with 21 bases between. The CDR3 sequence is CASRRSSGTGSNEQFF. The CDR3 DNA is TGTGCCAGCAGGCGATCCTCCGGGACGGGCTCCAATGAGCAGTTCTTC.

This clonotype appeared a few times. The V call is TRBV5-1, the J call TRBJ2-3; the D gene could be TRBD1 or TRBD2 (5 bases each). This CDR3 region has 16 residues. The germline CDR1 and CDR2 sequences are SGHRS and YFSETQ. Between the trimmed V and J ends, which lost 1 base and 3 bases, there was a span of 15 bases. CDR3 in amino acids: CASSLNTGGGTDTQYF. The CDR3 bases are TGCGCCAGCAGCTTGAACACAGGAGGTGGTACAGATACGCAGTATTTT.

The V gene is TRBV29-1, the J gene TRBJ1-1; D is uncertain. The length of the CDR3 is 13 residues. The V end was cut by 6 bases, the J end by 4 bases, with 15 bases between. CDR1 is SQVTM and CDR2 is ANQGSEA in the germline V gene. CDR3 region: CSVEKGIGTEAFF. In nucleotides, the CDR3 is TGCAGCGTAGAAAAGGGAATAGGCACTGAAGCTTTCTTT.

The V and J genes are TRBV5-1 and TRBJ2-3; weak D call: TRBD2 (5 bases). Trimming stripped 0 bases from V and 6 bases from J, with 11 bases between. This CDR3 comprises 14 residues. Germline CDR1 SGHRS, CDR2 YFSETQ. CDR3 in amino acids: CASSLAGNDDTQYF. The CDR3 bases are TGCGCCAGCAGCTTGGCCGGGAATGACGATACGCAGTATTTT.

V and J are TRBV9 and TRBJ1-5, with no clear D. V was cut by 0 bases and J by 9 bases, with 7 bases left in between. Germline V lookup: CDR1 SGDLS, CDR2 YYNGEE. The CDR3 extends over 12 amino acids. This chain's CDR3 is CASSVAAGPQHF. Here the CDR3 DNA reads TGTGCCAGCAGCGTAGCCGCAGGGCCCCAGCATTTT.

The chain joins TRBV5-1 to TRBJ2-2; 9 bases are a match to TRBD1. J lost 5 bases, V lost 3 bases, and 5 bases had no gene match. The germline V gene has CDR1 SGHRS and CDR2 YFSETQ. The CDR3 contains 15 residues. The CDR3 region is CASSSGTGRTGELFF. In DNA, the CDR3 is TGCGCCAGCAGCTCCGGGACAGGGAGAACCGGGGAGCTGTTTTTT.

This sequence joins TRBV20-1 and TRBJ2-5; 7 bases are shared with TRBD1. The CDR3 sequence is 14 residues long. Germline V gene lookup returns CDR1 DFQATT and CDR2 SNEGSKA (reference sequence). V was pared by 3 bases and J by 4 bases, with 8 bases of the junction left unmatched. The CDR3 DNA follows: TGCAGTGCTAGGAAAGGGGGCGCAGGAGAGACCCAGTACTTC. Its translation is CSARKGGAGETQYF.

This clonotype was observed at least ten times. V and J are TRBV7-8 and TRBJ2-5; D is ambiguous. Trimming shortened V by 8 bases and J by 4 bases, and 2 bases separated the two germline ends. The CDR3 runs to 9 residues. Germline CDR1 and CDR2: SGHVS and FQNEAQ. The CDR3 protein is CASGETQYF. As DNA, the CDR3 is TGTGCCAGCGGAGAGACCCAGTACTTC.

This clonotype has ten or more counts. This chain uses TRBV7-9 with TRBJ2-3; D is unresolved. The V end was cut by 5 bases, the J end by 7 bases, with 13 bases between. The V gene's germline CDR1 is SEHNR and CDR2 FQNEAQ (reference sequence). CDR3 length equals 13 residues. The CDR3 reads CASSPPPSHTQYF. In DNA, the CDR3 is TGTGCCAGCAGCCCCCCTCCCTCCCATACGCAGTATTTT.

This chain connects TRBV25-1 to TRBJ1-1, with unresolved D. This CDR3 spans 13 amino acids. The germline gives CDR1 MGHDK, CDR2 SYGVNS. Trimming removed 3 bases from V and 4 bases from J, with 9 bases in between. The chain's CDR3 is CASSDSGITEAFF. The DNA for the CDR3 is TGTGCCAGCAGTGATTCGGGGATCACTGAAGCTTTCTTT.

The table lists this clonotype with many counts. The DNA of the CDR3 is TGCGCCAGCAGCTTGAGCCTAGCGGGATCCTACGAGCAGTACTTC. This encodes CASSLSLAGSYEQYF. This chain uses TRBV5-1 with TRBJ2-7; 9 bases match TRBD2. The CDR3 is 15 residues long. Germline V gene lookup returns CDR1 SGHRS and CDR2 YFSETQ. V lost 1 base to trimming and J lost 1 base; unmatched junction nucleotides: 3.

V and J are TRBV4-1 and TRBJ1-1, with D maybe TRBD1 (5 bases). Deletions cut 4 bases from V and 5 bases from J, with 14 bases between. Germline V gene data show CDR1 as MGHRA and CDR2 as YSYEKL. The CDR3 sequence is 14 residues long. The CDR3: CASSRGAGKTEAFF. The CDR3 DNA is TGCGCCAGCAGCCGCGGGGCAGGTAAAACTGAAGCTTTCTTT.

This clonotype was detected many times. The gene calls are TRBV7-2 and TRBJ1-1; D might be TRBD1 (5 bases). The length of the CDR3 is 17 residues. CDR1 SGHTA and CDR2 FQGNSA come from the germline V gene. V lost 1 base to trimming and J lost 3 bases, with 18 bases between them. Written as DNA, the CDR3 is TGTGCCAGCAGCTTAGATGTCTGGGGCGCGGAGTACACTGAAGCTTTCTTT. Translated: CASSLDVWGAEYTEAFF.

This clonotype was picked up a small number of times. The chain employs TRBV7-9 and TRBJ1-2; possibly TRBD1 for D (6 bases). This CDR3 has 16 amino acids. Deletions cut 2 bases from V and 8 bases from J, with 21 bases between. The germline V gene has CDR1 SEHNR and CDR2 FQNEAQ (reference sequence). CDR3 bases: TGTGCCAGCAGCTTACCTCAACAGGGAACTCCTGAAGGCTACACCTTC. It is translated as CASSLPQQGTPEGYTF. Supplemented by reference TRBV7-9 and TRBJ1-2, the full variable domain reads DTGVSQNPRHKITKRGQNVTFRCDPISEHNRLYWYRQTLGQGPEFLTYFQNEAQLEKSRLLSDRFSAERPKGSFSTLEIQRTEQGDSAMYLCASSLPQQGTPEGYTFGSGTRLTVV.